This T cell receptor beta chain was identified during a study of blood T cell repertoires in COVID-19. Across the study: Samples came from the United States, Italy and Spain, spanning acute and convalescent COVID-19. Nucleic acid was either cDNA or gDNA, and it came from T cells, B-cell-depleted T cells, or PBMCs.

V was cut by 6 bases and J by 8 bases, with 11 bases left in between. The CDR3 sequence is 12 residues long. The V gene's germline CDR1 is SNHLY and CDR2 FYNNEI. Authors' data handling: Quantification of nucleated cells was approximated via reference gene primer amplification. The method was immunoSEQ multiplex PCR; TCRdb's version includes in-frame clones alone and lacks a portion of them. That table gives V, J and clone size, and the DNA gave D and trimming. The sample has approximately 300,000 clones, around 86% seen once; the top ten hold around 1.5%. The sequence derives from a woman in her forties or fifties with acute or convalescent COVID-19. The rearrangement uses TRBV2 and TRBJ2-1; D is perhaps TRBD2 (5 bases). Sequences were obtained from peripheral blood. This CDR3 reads CASRGLRDEQFF. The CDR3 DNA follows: TGTGCCAGCAGGGGGTTGCGGGATGAGCAGTTCTTC.